Reported below is one T cell receptor beta chain. Its binding antigen is unknown. This sample stems from a study of T cells expressing NK-cell markers (dated by TCRdb to the early 2020s). At the level of the whole study: About 8 donors provided sorted CD3+CD56+NKG2C+, CD3+CD56+NKG2C- and CD3+CD56-NKG2C+ T-cell subsets, whose TCR beta-chain repertoires were profiled. Of the eight sequenced donors, seven were found to be HCMV-seropositive and one was found to be HCMV-seronegative. The study sequenced eight donors, all healthy volunteers chosen at random: three men and five women. Libraries were sequenced as 2 x 150 bp reads on Illumina HiSeq 2000/2500, MiSeq or NextSeq.

A commercial ELISA kit detecting HCMV-specific IgG in serum was used to determine HCMV serostatus. Ficoll density gradient centrifugation was used to isolate peripheral blood mononuclear cells from blood. What the authors observed across the whole study: Whether the expanded NKG2C-expressing T cell clones were specific for HCMV antigens was left unclear. In more than five donors, the dominant CD3+CD56+NKG2C+ clonotypes were found to rank among the top 10 CD8+ clonotypes and to make up 1.0-7.0% of CD8+ T cells. Those dominant clonotypes were again the most abundant among CD3+CD56-NKG2C+ cells in a handful of donors, at roughly 28.3-60.1%.

The germline V gene (reference sequence) provides CDR1 DFQATT and CDR2 SNEGSKA. Spanning cysteine to phenylalanine, the CDR3 consists of 15 amino acids. DNA is not recorded here. The reads were generated on an Illumina HiSeq 2000. 5'RACE template switching, by which a universal primer site and unique molecular identifiers were added, was used to make TCR beta cDNA libraries. cDNA synthesis was primed from the TCR beta constant segment and was followed by two successive PCR amplification steps. The original methods were these. MIGEC was used to demultiplex reads and group the reads by UMI, and MiTCR was used to assemble and quantify clonotypes. To exclude erroneous sequences, any TCR cDNA sequence not supported by at least two reads was discarded. The tcR package was used for downstream repertoire analysis, with clonotypes matched between fractions based on CDR3 nucleotide sequence plus V segment. VDJmatch was used to annotate antigen specificity against VDJdb, with one amino acid substitution in CDR3 permitted. TCRdb reprocessed the reads; each CDR3 protein sequence makes one entry, and DNA is unavailable. The V and J calls shown here were made by TCRdb, not taken from the authors' results. The data table for this sample lists about 460,000 distinct CDR3 sequences. The top ten hold under 1.5% of the sample.

This sequence was found in a woman aged 45-65 years in good health. Donor details come from another sample of the same person, matched by shared clones. The chain is encoded by TRBV20-1 joined to TRBJ1-2; TCRdb reports TRBD1, a call that lacks DNA to check it against. Input material: blood T cells: a sorted CD56 or NKG2C T cell subset, CD4+ or CD8+ T cells, or bulk PBMC T cells (not recorded which). CDR3 protein: CSARSLQGTNYGYTF.